The sequence of this T cell receptor beta chain was determined in a study of cytomegalovirus exposure and HLA in healthy donors. The CDR3 has 13 amino acids. V shed 1 base and J shed 6 bases, with 7 bases lying between them. Germline loops: CDR1 SGHAT, CDR2 FQNNGV. Amplification used 60 Vbeta primers and 13 Jbeta primers. Profiled with immunoSEQ multiplex PCR; TCRdb holds only in-frame clones, not every one. The table records 100,000 to 150,000 clones, 76% of them present only once. The clonotype comes from a female donor in good health and CMV-seropositive. Sequencing was carried out using PBMCs. This chain uses TRBV11-2 with TRBJ2-4; D gene ambiguous. CDR3 protein: CASSLGPGNIQYF. CDR3 sequence (DNA): TGTGCCAGCAGCTTAGGCCCCGGAAACATTCAGTACTTC.